A selection of T cell receptor beta chains follows, all from one sample in a study of blood T cell repertoires in COVID-19. Method: immunoSEQ multiplex PCR; TCRdb's copy keeps in-frame clones and lacks some. Of some 190,000 clones listed, 75% to 85% were seen once; the top ten hold under 4.5%. Sequenced: PBMCs or T cells enriched from blood (not recorded which). These receptor sequences come from a man aged 30-40 years with acute COVID-19. Each CDR3 is given with its conserved first and last residue.

j_call,v_call,cdr3_aa
TRBJ2-5,TRBV11-2,CASSTLAGGMETQYF
TRBJ1-5,TRBV5-1,CASSFRGNSNQPQHF
TRBJ1-1,TRBV2,CASFGDGTEAFF
TRBJ2-1,TRBV29-1,CSVGHGGMGNEQFF
TRBJ1-1,TRBV28,CASSRRQGGTEAFF
TRBJ1-4,TRBV28,CASSPQGGGEKLFF
TRBJ1-2,TRBV5-1,CASRGQGDYGYTF
TRBJ2-7,TRBV4-1,CASSQISGGQYEQYF
TRBJ1-2,TRBV5-4,CASSLAGGVGYTF
TRBJ2-3,TRBV7-2,CASTSWARGDTQYF
TRBJ1-4,TRBV5-1,CASSPTPTGAEKLFF
TRBJ2-5,TRBV28,CASSRGTSGQETQYF
TRBJ2-5,TRBV2,CASSGLGRGGGETQYF
TRBJ2-5,TRBV5-1,CASSFLRQGETQYF
TRBJ2-7,TRBV5-4,CASSPGVRTGNYEQYF
TRBJ1-2,TRBV25-1,CASRQREAYGYTF
TRBJ1-2,TRBV6-5,CASSHLDRTYGYTF
TRBJ2-3,TRBV7-3,CASSPGLAGSDTQYF
TRBJ2-7,TRBV20-1,CSASPGVNEQYF
TRBJ1-2,TRBV5-4,CASSLAAGSGGYTF
TRBJ2-2,TRBV7-3,CASQDLNTGELFF
TRBJ1-1,TRBV6-5,CASRETGLNTEAFF
TRBJ1-2,TRBV27,CASSPGTASGYTF
TRBJ2-5,TRBV2,CASNIRVQETQYF
TRBJ1-2,TRBV5-1,CASSPLTTRDRGYGYTF
TRBJ2-1,TRBV7-6,CASSLGGGTDEQFF
TRBJ2-5,TRBV6-4,CASSKNQGSRETQYF
TRBJ1-1,TRBV6-1,CASSEPRTGRGTEAFF
TRBJ2-2,TRBV20-1,CSASAPRNTGELFF
TRBJ1-1,TRBV11-2,CASSLGIPPTFF
TRBJ2-1,TRBV18,CASSPGLAGGRSYNEQFF
TRBJ2-5,TRBV5-4,CASSLSRRGTETQYF
TRBJ1-2,TRBV21-1,CASSKAPQSPRLPGQGFGYTF
TRBJ2-2,TRBV19,CASSMTSGVYTGELFF
TRBJ1-2,TRBV4-1,CASSQEGGAEGYTF
TRBJ1-1,TRBV27,CASSLPGGADTEAFF
TRBJ1-2,TRBV6-5,CASRKIQGTSYGYTF
TRBJ1-2,TRBV25-1,CASSGSPGQVVNYGYTF
TRBJ1-1,TRBV19,CASTRRGTGAFEAFF
TRBJ1-1,TRBV2,CASSRDSGSGTEAFF
TRBJ2-1,TRBV18,CASKSGLDNEQFF
TRBJ2-1,TRBV7-3,CASSRSGGAGYNEQFF
TRBJ2-7,TRBV29-1,CSVEGLGQPPGEQYF
TRBJ1-5,TRBV27,CATRLGNQPQHF
TRBJ1-1,TRBV30,CAWSFRQAEAFF
TRBJ2-7,TRBV7-9,CASSLTSSEQYF
TRBJ2-3,TRBV5-4,CASTGAGGLGGTDTQYF
TRBJ2-3,TRBV12-1,CASSFARNRGGLGTDTQYF
TRBJ1-6,TRBV18,CASSPSGGNNSPLHF
TRBJ1-2,TRBV2,CANNRVNYGYTF
TRBJ2-3,TRBV7-2,CASSPFVGGAGDTQYF
TRBJ2-1,TRBV5-4,CASRGSGLASYNEQFF
TRBJ1-1,TRBV7-7,CASRPLGPGGNTEAFF
TRBJ2-3,TRBV5-1,CASSLYNTDTQYF
TRBJ2-3,TRBV5-6,CASRGVFSTDTQYF
TRBJ1-1,TRBV2,CASRVNTEAFF
TRBJ1-4,TRBV19,CASTSGDATNEKLFF